The 21 T cell receptor beta chains below come from one sample, sequenced in a study of blood T cell repertoires in COVID-19. The table came from immunoSEQ multiplex PCR; TCRdb's copy has only in-frame clones and leaves some out. The sample lists 99,000 or so clones; roughly 82% were seen once. Sequenced sample: peripheral blood. Source of these receptors: a man aged 55 to 70 with acute or convalescent COVID-19.

The rearrangement joins TRBV5-4 to TRBJ2-7; maybe TRBD2 (5 bases). The CDR3 has 11 residues. Per germline, CDR1 SGHNT and CDR2 YYREEE (reference sequence). V was trimmed by 2 bases and J by 6 bases, leaving 6 bases between them. CDR3 amino acids: CASSFGGEQYF. CDR3 in DNA: TGTGCCAGCAGCTTTGGAGGCGAGCAGTACTTC.

The chain is built from TRBV15 and TRBJ1-5, with D possibly matching TRBD1 (6 bases). Germline V CDR1 and CDR2: LNHNV, YYDKDF (reference sequence). The V gene lost 0 bases and the J gene lost 3 bases, with 15 bases spanning the gap. CDR3 length equals 17 residues. The CDR3 DNA reads as TGTGCCACCAGCAGAGATGCGGGGGCTAGAAACAATCAGCCCCAGCATTTT. Amino acids: CATSRDAGARNNQPQHF.

V usage is TRBV27 and J usage is TRBJ2-1; 15 nucleotides align to TRBD2. CDR1 MNHEY and CDR2 SMNVEV come from the germline V gene (reference sequence). The V and J ends lost 6 bases and 3 bases, in that order; junction bases with no gene match: 9. CDR3 size: 18 residues. The CDR3, as DNA: TGTGCCAGCAGGAGGGGACTAGCGGGGGGTTCGGGCTACAATGAGCAGTTCTTC. Its protein product is CASRRGLAGGSGYNEQFF.

This clone occurred once. In DNA, the CDR3 is TGTGCCAGCAGTTTCAGGGATGGCTACACCTTC. Translation gives CASSFRDGYTF. V is TRBV28 and J is TRBJ1-2, with D tentatively TRBD1 (5 bases). The germline V gene encodes CDR1 MDHEN and CDR2 SYDVKM. V lost 3 bases to trimming and J lost 6 bases, with 5 bases between them. The CDR3 is 11 amino acids.

The V and J genes are TRBV4-2 and TRBJ1-1; possibly TRBD1 for D (6 bases). CDR3 size: 14 residues. Looked up from germline, CDR1 is LGHNA and CDR2 is YNFKEQ. V was cut by 2 bases and J by 4 bases, with 11 bases left in between. The CDR3 DNA reads as TGTGCCAGCAGCCAACCCGACAGGTTCACTGAAGCTTTCTTT. It codes for CASSQPDRFTEAFF.

This chain joins TRBV12-3 or TRBV12-4 and TRBJ1-1; D is undetermined. V gave up 4 bases and J gave up 0 bases, with 6 bases separating them. CDR3 length: 13 amino acids. CDR3 sequence (DNA): TGTGCCAGCAGTTCAACTATGAACACTGAAGCTTTCTTT. Protein product: CASSSTMNTEAFF.

The chain is built from TRBV14 and TRBJ1-3, with 7 bases matching TRBD1. CDR1 and CDR2 from the germline V gene are SGHDN and FVKESK. This CDR3 spans 15 amino acids. V gave up 4 bases and J gave up 0 bases; unmatched junction bases: 3. The CDR3: CASSRGTVSGNTIYF. In DNA, the CDR3 is TGTGCCAGCAGCCGGGGGACAGTCTCTGGAAACACCATATATTTT.

The chain employs TRBV7-2 and TRBJ2-3; 14 bases are a match to TRBD2. With 1 base clipped from V and 5 bases from J, the junction kept 2 bases outside the gene matches. Per germline, CDR1 SGHTA and CDR2 FQGNSA. The CDR3 consists of 16 residues. CDR3 residues: CASSLGTSGRIDTQYF. CDR3 sequence (DNA): TGTGCCAGCAGCTTAGGGACTAGCGGGAGGATAGATACGCAGTATTTT.

This clone was detected once. Here the CDR3 reads CASSLDSYGYTF. The CDR3 nucleotides read TGTGCCAGCAGCTTGGACAGCTATGGCTACACCTTC. The rearrangement links TRBV7-9 to TRBJ1-2, with D possibly being TRBD1 (6 bases). The V and J ends lost 3 bases and 4 bases respectively, with 6 bases between them. This CDR3 has 12 amino acids. Germline CDR1 is SEHNR and CDR2 is FQNEAQ (reference sequence). Variable domain in full (rest from reference TRBV7-9 and TRBJ1-2): DTGVSQNPRHKITKRGQNVTFRCDPISEHNRLYWYRQTLGQGPEFLTYFQNEAQLEKSRLLSDRFSAERPKGSFSTLEIQRTEQGDSAMYLCASSLDSYGYTFGSGTRLTVV.

This clone came up once. The chain links TRBV6-6 to TRBJ2-3, with 8 bases aligning to TRBD1. Germline assignment: CDR1 MNHNY and CDR2 SVGAGI (reference sequence). This CDR3 has 16 residues. V lost 8 bases, J lost 3 bases, and 13 bases stayed unmatched. CDR3 sequence: CASVPRGTGGTDTQYF. CDR3 sequence (DNA): TGTGCCAGCGTTCCAAGGGGAACAGGGGGTACAGATACGCAGTATTTT.

The rearrangement uses TRBV19 and TRBJ2-7, with D possibly matching TRBD2 (5 bases). V shed 3 bases and J shed 3 bases, with 21 bases lying between them. The V gene's germline CDR1 is LNHDA and CDR2 SQIVND (reference sequence). The CDR3 is 17 residues long. The CDR3 is CASSIFSAADGFYEQYF. In DNA form, the CDR3 reads TGTGCCAGTAGTATTTTTTCGGCAGCGGACGGATTCTACGAGCAGTACTTC.

This chain connects TRBV5-4 to TRBJ1-1; perhaps TRBD1 as D (6 bases). V was trimmed by 4 bases and J by 6 bases, leaving 19 bases between them. Germline CDR1 and CDR2: SGHNT and YYREEE (reference sequence). CDR3 length equals 15 residues. The CDR3 bases are TGTGCCAGCAGCCAACAACAGGGAGACTACGCTGAAGCTTTCTTT. As protein: CASSQQQGDYAEAFF. Together with reference TRBV5-4 and TRBJ1-1, the CDR3 gives the full variable domain: ETGVTQSPTHLIKTRGQQVTLRCSSQSGHNTVSWYQQALGQGPQFIFQYYREEENGRGNFPPRFSGLQFPNYSSELNVNALELDDSALYLCASSQQQGDYAEAFFGQGTRLTVV.

The CDR3 bases are TGTGCCAGCAGCCCTACGACTAGCAGGAATGAGCAGTTCTTC. It translates to CASSPTTSRNEQFF. The chain uses TRBV7-3 and TRBJ2-1, with 7 bases lining up with TRBD2. The CDR3 has 14 amino acids. V gave up 5 bases and J gave up 7 bases; unmatched junction bases: 8. Germline CDR1 and CDR2: SGHTA and FQGTGA.

The chain has TRBV4-3 and TRBJ2-7, with TRBD2 matching over 11 bases. The trim removed 3 bases at V and 6 bases at J, leaving 7 bases unmatched. The germline CDR1 and CDR2 sequences are LGHNA and YSLEER. The length of the CDR3 is 15 residues. The CDR3 here is CASSQVAGGPGEQYF. The CDR3 nucleotides read TGCGCCAGCAGCCAGGTAGCGGGAGGGCCTGGCGAGCAGTACTTC.

This clone appeared a few times. CDR3 region: CASRPIRGSYNEQFF. The CDR3 nucleotides read TGTGCCAGCAGACCCATAAGGGGTTCGTACAATGAGCAGTTCTTC. This chain uses TRBV7-9 with TRBJ2-1, with D perhaps matching TRBD1 (5 bases). V was pared by 6 bases and J by 4 bases, with 16 bases between. CDR3 size: 15 residues. CDR1 and CDR2 from the germline V gene are SEHNR and FQNEAQ (reference sequence).

The genes are TRBV15 and TRBJ2-1, with 9 bases aligning to TRBD1. Germline V CDR1 and CDR2: LNHNV, YYDKDF (reference sequence). This CDR3 spans 14 amino acids. After removal of 3 bases from V and 4 bases from J, the junction contained 1 base not matched to a gene. This CDR3 is CATSSGTGYNEQFF. In DNA, the CDR3 is TGTGCCACCAGCAGCGGGACAGGGTACAATGAGCAGTTCTTC. Drawing the rest from reference TRBV15 and TRBJ2-1, the complete variable domain is DAMVIQNPRYQVTQFGKPVTLSCSQTLNHNVMYWYQQKSSQAPKLLFHYYDKDFNNEADTPDNFQSRRPNTSFCFLDIRSPGLGDTAMYLCATSSGTGYNEQFFGPGTRLTVL.

This chain connects TRBV30 to TRBJ1-2, with 7 bases that match TRBD1. Looked up from germline, CDR1 is GTSNPN and CDR2 is SVGIG (reference sequence). The CDR3 length is 13 residues. J lost 2 bases, V lost 5 bases, and 5 bases had no gene match. Written as DNA, the CDR3 is TGTGCCTGGGCGGGACAGAGCAACTATGGCTACACCTTC. Protein sequence: CAWAGQSNYGYTF.

This chain links TRBV5-6 with TRBJ1-2; a possible D gene is TRBD1 (6 bases). The CDR3 consists of 15 residues. V lost 2 bases to trimming and J lost 4 bases, with 15 bases between them. Germline V gene sequence: CDR1 SGHDT, CDR2 YYEEEE. The CDR3 is CASSFGRGAVYGYTF. The CDR3 bases are TGTGCCAGCAGCTTCGGACGGGGGGCGGTCTATGGCTACACCTTC.

The chain combines TRBV5-5 with TRBJ1-1, with 7 bases matching TRBD1. V lost 2 bases and J lost 7; bases outside the gene matches: 11. The CDR3 runs 15 residues. The germline V gene encodes CDR1 SGHKS and CDR2 YYEKEE (reference sequence). CDR3 region: CASSFLGQERGEAFF. The CDR3 region has the DNA TGTGCCAGCAGCTTCCTCGGACAGGAACGGGGTGAAGCTTTCTTT.

The gene calls are TRBV10-1 and TRBJ2-3; the match to TRBD2 covers 8 bases. Looked up from germline, CDR1 is WNHNN and CDR2 is SYGVQD (reference sequence). The CDR3 runs to 16 residues. Trimming removed 3 bases from V and 0 bases from J; junction bases left unmatched: 5. The CDR3 nucleotides read TGCGCCAGCAGTGACCTCGCGGGGGGTAGCACAGATACGCAGTATTTT. It codes for CASSDLAGGSTDTQYF.

The rearrangement joins TRBV5-1 to TRBJ2-7; a possible D gene is TRBD1 (5 bases). Trimming shortened V by 5 bases and J by 3 bases, and 12 bases separated the two germline ends. CDR3 size: 13 residues. In germline, CDR1 is SGHRS, CDR2 YFSETQ. CDR3 DNA: TGCGCCAGCAGTCTACCCACAGGCTACGAGCAGTACTTC. As protein: CASSLPTGYEQYF.